A single sample gave rise to the 31 T cell receptor beta chains below, sequenced in a study of tumor-infiltrating lymphocytes in oesophageal squamous cell carcinoma. TCRdb independently ran MiXCR on the PCR reads; one entry per CDR3 protein. In the table there are some 22,000 distinct CDR3 sequences, more than 35% of which are singletons. Sequenced input: esophageal tumor tissue. Receptor source: a male donor with esophageal squamous cell carcinoma.

This clonotype was recorded many times. The rearrangement uses TRBV6-1 and TRBJ2-7; 7 nucleotides match TRBD1. Germline CDR1 MNHNS, CDR2 SASEGT. The CDR3 has 14 amino acids. Germline trimming cut 7 bases from V and 7 bases from J; bases unmatched to any gene: 13. Here the CDR3 reads CASKPRDSSNEQYF. Here the CDR3 DNA reads TGTGCCAGCAAACCTCGGGACAGCTCCAATGAGCAGTACTTC.

This clonotype was observed at least ten times. This sequence joins TRBV7-3 and TRBJ2-1, with 8 bases matching TRBD2. Germline CDR1 and CDR2: SGHTA and FQGTGA. Trimming took 0 bases from V and 3 from J; bases not matched to a gene: 4. CDR3 size: 16 residues. The CDR3 coding sequence is TGTGCCAGCAGCTTAACGTGGCTAGCGGGCTACAATGAGCAGTTCTTC. This translates into CASSLTWLAGYNEQFF.

The gene calls are TRBV7-8 and TRBJ2-5; 15 nucleotides line up with TRBD2. With 1 base clipped from V and 1 base from J, the junction kept 4 bases outside the gene matches. In germline, CDR1 is SGHVS, CDR2 FQNEAQ. The CDR3 length is 18 residues. CDR3 amino acids: CASSLGWGLAGGQETQYF. DNA of the CDR3: TGTGCCAGCAGCTTAGGTTGGGGACTAGCGGGAGGCCAAGAGACCCAGTACTTC.

The chain links TRBV5-1 to TRBJ2-4; unclear D gene. The DNA end lines up better with TRBJ2-1; the J call may be wrong. The CDR3 length is 14 residues. CDR1 SGHRS and CDR2 YFSETQ come from the germline V gene. For the CDR3, the DNA is TGCGCCAGCAGCTTGGGCTCAGGTACCTACGAGCAGTTCTTC. Translation: CASSLGSGTYEQFF.

The CDR3 DNA reads as TGTGCCATCAGTGACTTTCCGACTAGCGGGAGGGGGGGGGCAGAGACCCAGTACTTC. This codes for CAISDFPTSGRGGAETQYF. The rearrangement uses TRBV10-3 and TRBJ2-1, with 14 bases fitting TRBD2. The J call may be mistaken, given a closer DNA end match to TRBJ2-5. Germline CDR1 is ENHRY and CDR2 is SYGVKD. CDR3 size: 19 residues.

This clonotype is labeled as medium-sized. The junction departs from germline at one end; a sequencing error may be responsible. V usage is TRBV7-7 and J usage is TRBJ2-1; D is unclear. This CDR3 comprises 12 residues. The germline V gene encodes CDR1 SSHAT and CDR2 FNYEAQ (reference sequence). CDR3 bases: TGTGCTAGCACCCCCCTGGGGAATGAGCAGTTCTTC. Its protein is CASTPLGNEQFF.

The chain uses TRBV12-3 or TRBV12-4 and TRBJ2-6; tentatively, D is TRBD1 (6 bases). The J call is uncertain, as TRBJ2-5 better fits the DNA end. The CDR3 contains 14 residues. CDR3 sequence: CASRPNRAGETQYF. The CDR3 DNA reads TGTGCCAGCAGACCCAACAGGGCTGGTGAGACCCAGTACTTC.

By share of the sample, this clonotype is medium-sized. The rearrangement joins TRBV7-2 to TRBJ2-3, with TRBD1 matching 7 bases. TRBJ2-7 matches the DNA end more closely, so the J call is doubtful. CDR3 length: 15 amino acids. CDR1 is SGHTA and CDR2 is FQGNSA in the germline V gene. CDR3 sequence reads: CASSLRQGPSYEQYF. CDR3 nucleotides: TGTGCCAGCAGCTTGAGACAGGGTCCCTCCTACGAGCAGTACTTC.

The J gene is TRBJ2-1, the V gene TRBV18; D is perhaps TRBD1 (5 bases). The ends were cut back, 3 bases at V and 6 bases at J, with 18 bases in the middle. The germline CDR1 and CDR2 sequences are KGHSH and LQKENI. The CDR3 is made up of 16 amino acids. CDR3 in DNA: TGTGCCAGCTCACCGACCAGGGCCAATACTGGCAATGAGCAGTTCTTC. Amino acid sequence: CASSPTRANTGNEQFF. The full variable domain, in which reference TRBV18 and TRBJ2-1 provide the parts outside the CDR3, is NAGVMQNPRHLVRRRGQEARLRCSPMKGHSHVYWYRQLPEEGLKFMVYLQKENIIDESGMPKERFSAEFPKEGPSILRIQQVVRGDSAAYFCASSPTRANTGNEQFFGPGTRLTVL.

Comment on this clonotype: The missing conserved phenylalanine or tryptophan at the end of this CDR3 makes a read error likely. The DNA is left out, because the CDR3 cannot be placed on it with certainty; the CDR3 is given as TCRdb lists it. The J gene is TRBJ2-3, the V gene TRBV7-3; the table assigns TRBD1, which was not confirmed against the DNA. Germline V gives CDR1 SGHTA, CDR2 FQGTGA. The CDR3 has 16 residues if both end residues are counted. The chain's CDR3 is CASRLGAPTMSSSSVR.

This clonotype appeared many times. The rearrangement uses TRBV6-1 and TRBJ2-5, with 9 bases matching TRBD1. The CDR3 has 16 residues. The trim removed 5 bases at V and 1 base at J, leaving 8 bases unmatched. CDR1 and CDR2 (germline): MNHNS, SASEGT. The CDR3 DNA sequence: TGTGCCAGCAGTCCACCGGGACAGGGACCCCAAGAGACCCAGTACTTC. Protein: CASSPPGQGPQETQYF.

As regards this clonotype: This CDR3 is missing its conserved last phenylalanine or tryptophan, likely due to a read error. The limits of the CDR3 on the DNA are not certain, so only TCRdb's listed CDR3 is given. The gene calls are TRBV28 and TRBJ2-7; TRBD1 is taken as the D call from the table, unchecked against the DNA. CDR1 and CDR2 (germline): MDHEN, SYDVKM. The CDR3 spans 16 amino acids, including both terminal residues. The CDR3 loop reads CASISAGLPAGYTFGS.

The chain recombines TRBV3-1 with TRBJ2-1; TRBD2 agrees at 11 bases. The CDR3 extends over 17 amino acids. Germline CDR1 LGHDT, CDR2 YNNKEL (reference sequence). The V segment lost 4 bases and the J segment 0 bases; nucleotides outside the gene matches: 5. The chain's CDR3 is CASSPGLAEVSYNEQFF. CDR3 coding DNA: TGTGCCAGCAGCCCGGGACTAGCGGAAGTCTCCTACAATGAGCAGTTCTTC.

In its sample, this clonotype was seen many times. This rearrangement joins TRBV4-1 to TRBJ2-3; TRBD1 or TRBD2 may be the D gene (7 bases each). The CDR3 spans 15 residues. Trimming took 4 bases from V and 6 from J, leaving 17 bases between them. In germline, CDR1 is MGHRA, CDR2 YSYEKL. Here the CDR3 reads CASSPNTGEGDTQYF. CDR3 nucleotide sequence: TGCGCCAGCAGCCCAAATACAGGGGAGGGGGATACGCAGTATTTT.

The sample holds many counts of this clonotype. V and J are TRBV4-1 and TRBJ1-3; tentatively, D is TRBD1 (6 bases). Trimming removed 5 bases at V and 2 bases at J, with 13 bases between. Germline lookup yields CDR1 MGHRA and CDR2 YSYEKL. CDR3 size: 15 residues. The CDR3 protein is CASSYNRVAGNTIYF. The CDR3 region has the DNA TGCGCCAGCAGCTATAACAGGGTAGCTGGAAACACCATATATTTT.

The chain carries TRBV6-1 and TRBJ1-1, with unresolved D. The V end lost 5 bases, the J end lost 1 base, and 11 bases lay between the germline ends. The CDR3 covers 14 residues. Germline CDR1 MNHNS, CDR2 SASEGT. In nucleotides, the CDR3 is TGTGCCAGCAGTTCTTTAAGCTGGAACACTGAAGCTTTCTTT. Translating it yields CASSSLSWNTEAFF.

This clonotype showed up many times. The J gene is TRBJ1-1, the V gene TRBV5-5; 12 bases agree with TRBD1. The CDR3 length is 16 residues. The germline CDR1 and CDR2 sequences are SGHKS and YYEKEE (reference sequence). Germline trimming cut 4 bases from V and 3 bases from J; bases unmatched to any gene: 7. The CDR3 DNA follows: TGTGCCAGCAGCCAGGGACAGGGGGCCTTGTACACTGAAGCTTTCTTT. Amino acids: CASSQGQGALYTEAFF.

The chain links TRBV7-9 to TRBJ2-1, with 8 bases fitting TRBD1. The DNA end lines up better with TRBJ2-7; the J call may be wrong. The CDR3 length is 15 residues. The germline gives CDR1 SEHNR, CDR2 FQNEAQ (reference sequence). CDR3: CASSPMGTGHYEQYF. As DNA, the CDR3 is TGTGCCAGCAGCCCGATGGGGACAGGTCACTACGAGCAGTACTTC.

By frequency in the sample, this clonotype is medium-sized. V usage is TRBV7-3 and J usage is TRBJ2-1; D may be TRBD1 (5 bases). The germline V and J ends were trimmed by 5 bases and 6 bases, with 11 bases remaining between them. Germline V CDR1 and CDR2: SGHTA, FQGTGA. The CDR3 is 13 residues long. CDR3 sequence: CASSQYRPNEQFF. As DNA, the CDR3 is TGTGCCAGCAGCCAATACAGGCCCAATGAGCAGTTCTTC.

This clonotype was detected only a few times. V is TRBV7-6 and J is TRBJ2-1; TRBD2 agrees at 12 bases. Looked up from germline, CDR1 is SGHVS and CDR2 is FNYEAQ. Losses at the gene ends were 5 bases for V and 6 bases for J; bases not matched to a gene: 11. The CDR3 has 17 residues. In DNA form, the CDR3 reads TGTGCCAGCAGCCCTAGCCCTAGCGGGAGGGCCATCAATGAGCAGTTCTTC. Encoded protein: CASSPSPSGRAINEQFF.

In its sample, this clonotype ranks as medium-sized (0.01 to 0.1%). The chain carries TRBV27 and TRBJ2-7; unclear D gene. This CDR3 comprises 11 residues. V lost 8 bases to trimming and J lost 2 bases, with 7 bases between them. The germline V gene has CDR1 MNHEY and CDR2 SMNVEV (reference sequence). In DNA, the CDR3 is TGTGCCAGCGGATTACCCTACGAGCAGTACTTC. This gives the protein CASGLPYEQYF.

By share, this clonotype counts as medium-sized. The CDR3 nucleotides read TGTGCCAGCAGCTCACCTTCAACAGGGGACACTGAAGCTTTCTTT. Its protein is CASSSPSTGDTEAFF. This chain links TRBV6-1 with TRBJ1-1; 7 positions agree with TRBD1. The junction had 10 bases not matched to a gene; V was cut back by 6 bases and J by 3 bases. This CDR3 contains 15 residues. In germline, CDR1 is MNHNS, CDR2 SASEGT.

Of note for this clonotype: Germline is not matched at one junction end, which may reflect a read error. The chain has TRBV28 and TRBJ2-3; TRBD2 is a possible D gene (5 bases). This CDR3 contains 15 residues. Per the germline V gene, CDR1 is MDHEN and CDR2 is SYDVKM. CDR3 in amino acids: CASSFAEGHTDTQYF. As DNA, the CDR3 is TGTGCCAGCAGTTTTGCAGAGGGCCACACAGACACGCAGTATTTT. Combining the CDR3 with reference TRBV28 and TRBJ2-3 gives the whole variable domain DVKVTQSSRYLVKRTGEKVFLECVQDMDHENMFWYRQDPGLGLRLIYFSYDVKMKEKGDIPEGYSVSREKKERFSLILESASTNQTSMYLCASSFAEGHTDTQYFGPGTRLTVL.

This clonotype came up a few times. The DNA is omitted, as the CDR3 cannot be located on it reliably, and the CDR3 follows TCRdb's listing. The rearrangement links TRBV5-4 to TRBJ2-6; the table's D call, TRBD1, has no DNA check behind it. Germline V gene data show CDR1 as SGHNT and CDR2 as YYREEE (reference sequence). The CDR3 spans 19 residues, counting both ends. CDR3 sequence: CASSLAFEDRTSMGLHLRF.

Comment on this clonotype: This CDR3 fails to terminate in the conserved phenylalanine or tryptophan, so it likely reflects a read error. The DNA is omitted, as the CDR3 cannot be located on it reliably, and the CDR3 follows TCRdb's listing. The chain carries TRBV2 and TRBJ1-1. Termini included, the CDR3 measures 8 amino acids. Germline V gene lookup returns CDR1 SNHLY and CDR2 FYNNEI. CDR3 amino acids: CASSQLAA.

This clonotype was seen at least ten times. V and J are TRBV19 and TRBJ2-5, with D unclear. V was shortened by 6 bases and J by 8 bases, with 16 bases between the two germline ends. CDR1 LNHDA and CDR2 SQIVND come from the germline V gene (reference sequence). The length of the CDR3 is 13 residues. CDR3: CASSSNPFGTQYF. The DNA of the CDR3 is TGTGCCAGTAGCTCCAACCCCTTTGGTACCCAGTACTTC.

This sequence joins TRBV20-1 and TRBJ2-6; 13 nucleotides agree with TRBD2. The end of the DNA is better explained by TRBJ2-5, so the J call may be wrong. Germline values: CDR1 DFQATT, CDR2 SNEGSKA (reference sequence). The CDR3 consists of 16 residues. This chain's CDR3 is CSAARTSGGNKETQYF. The CDR3 DNA follows: TGCAGTGCCGCAAGGACTAGCGGGGGAAATAAAGAGACCCAGTACTTC.

This clonotype was observed many times. A much larger clone sits a single nucleotide away, making a read error possible. In nucleotides, the CDR3 is TGTGCCAGCAGTTGGCTAGCGGGAGGCGGTGATGAGCAGTACTTC. It yields the protein CASSWLAGGGDEQYF. This chain joins TRBV6-1 and TRBJ2-5, with TRBD2 identical over 11 bases. Germline V gene data show CDR1 as MNHNS and CDR2 as SASEGT. V dropped 5 bases and J dropped 11; count of bases not matched to a gene: 13. The CDR3 loop spans 15 amino acids.

This clonotype was detected ten times or more. V gene TRBV10-3 combines with J gene TRBJ2-7; possible D gene TRBD2, 6 bases. The V end was cut by 6 bases, the J end by 3 bases, with 12 bases between. Germline CDR1 and CDR2: ENHRY and SYGVKD. The CDR3 totals 13 residues. CDR3 in DNA: TGTGCCATCAGCGAGACTAGTATCTACGAGCAGTACTTC. Its protein product is CAISETSIYEQYF.

In this sample, this clonotype turned up many times. The chain combines TRBV7-2 with TRBJ2-3; 14 positions agree with TRBD2. Germline V gene lookup returns CDR1 SGHTA and CDR2 FQGNSA. V dropped 5 bases and J dropped 4; count of bases not matched to a gene: 5. The CDR3 has 16 amino acids. In nucleotides, the CDR3 is TGTGCCAGCAGCGGAGGACTAGCGGGGGGCGCAGATACGCAGTATTTT. It translates to CASSGGLAGGADTQYF.

This clonotype is deemed medium-sized. The chain joins TRBV6-1 to TRBJ2-3, with 7 nucleotides matching TRBD1. Germline CDR1 reads MNHNS; CDR2 reads SASEGT. V was pared by 7 bases and J by 4 bases, with 8 bases of the junction left unmatched. The CDR3 extends over 14 amino acids. The CDR3 reads CASTAGGRADTQYF. In DNA form, the CDR3 reads TGTGCCAGCACGGCAGGGGGACGCGCAGATACGCAGTATTTT.